This TCR beta chain was captured in a study of blood T cell repertoires in COVID-19. As for the study in general: The United States, Italy and Spain provided the acute and convalescent COVID-19 samples. T cells, B-cell-depleted T cells, or PBMCs provided the cDNA or gDNA that served as material.

Measured with immunoSEQ multiplex PCR; TCRdb has only the in-frame clones, and not every one. The sample records 200,000 to 250,000 clones, approximately 81% being singletons. The CDR3 consists of 13 residues. V lost 0 bases, J lost 5 bases, and 8 bases lay in between. Germline CDR1 SGHNT, CDR2 YYREEE (reference sequence). The clonotype comes from an elderly woman with active or convalescent COVID-19. The sequencing sample was made of peripheral blood. The chain recombines TRBV5-4 with TRBJ2-5; D remains ambiguous. CDR3 sequence: CASSLAGLETQYF. The CDR3 nucleotides read TGTGCCAGCAGCTTGGCGGGTCTGGAGACCCAGTACTTC.